This TCR beta chain was sequenced for a study of T-cell reconstitution after alpha-beta-depleted transplantation in children. In this sample, this clonotype turned up many times. The CDR3 length is 16 residues. V was pared by 5 bases and J by 2 bases, with 16 bases between. Unique molecular identifiers were used in preparing the TCRbeta library. TCRdb recomputed calls from the PCR reads with MiXCR, one row per CDR3 protein. This sample carries hundreds of thousands of distinct CDR3 sequences, 8% to 10% of them seen once, and the ten largest clones take 5% to 7%. The sample was PBMCs from the stem cell graft donor, taken from the stem cell graft. This rearrangement joins TRBV12-3 or TRBV12-4 to TRBJ2-1, with TRBD2 as a possible D gene (6 bases). This clonotype was sampled from a human donor who donated a stem cell graft to a child with acute lymphoblastic leukemia. CDR3 coding DNA: TGTGCCAGCAGTCCCACGGGACTCGGAACCTACAATGAGCAGTTCTTC. It is translated as CASSPTGLGTYNEQFF.